This entry lists 18 T cell receptor beta chains sequenced from one sample in a study of blood T cell repertoires in COVID-19. Measured with immunoSEQ multiplex PCR; TCRdb has only the in-frame clones, and not every one. The profile shows 110,000 to 150,000 clones, roughly three quarters of them singletons. Sequenced sample: peripheral blood. Receptors were obtained from a woman aged 55-69 years with acute or convalescent COVID-19.

The rearrangement uses TRBV7-9 and TRBJ1-6, with 8 positions matching TRBD1. There are 16 residues in the CDR3. The V gene's germline CDR1 is SEHNR and CDR2 FQNEAQ (reference sequence). V was clipped by 4 bases and J by 7 bases; unmatched bases: 9. CDR3 in amino acids: CASSSPVGDRNSPLHF. The CDR3 bases are TGTGCCAGCAGCTCACCGGTGGGGGACAGGAATTCACCCCTCCACTTT. The whole variable domain, filled in from reference TRBV7-9 and TRBJ1-6, reads DTGVSQNPRHKITKRGQNVTFRCDPISEHNRLYWYRQTLGQGPEFLTYFQNEAQLEKSRLLSDRFSAERPKGSFSTLEIQRTEQGDSAMYLCASSSPVGDRNSPLHFGNGTRLTVT.

The V call is TRBV7-9, the J call TRBJ1-6; D possibly corresponds to TRBD1 (6 bases). The germline V gene encodes CDR1 SEHNR and CDR2 FQNEAQ (reference sequence). V lost 4 bases, J lost 1 base, and 8 bases lay in between. There are 15 residues in the CDR3. The CDR3 DNA sequence: TGTGCCAGCAGCTCCCAGGGGTCCTATAATTCACCCCTCCACTTT. Translating gives CASSSQGSYNSPLHF.

V is TRBV10-2 and J is TRBJ2-2; tentative D call: TRBD2 (6 bases). There are 13 residues in the CDR3. V was pared by 2 bases and J by 7 bases, with 8 bases between. The germline V gene has CDR1 WSHSY and CDR2 SAAADI. CDR3 sequence reads: CASSEGRIGELFF. CDR3 in DNA: TGCGCCAGCAGTGAGGGGAGGATCGGGGAGCTGTTTTTT.

The chain carries TRBV29-1 and TRBJ2-1, with 10 bases matching TRBD2. V gave up 6 bases and J gave up 0 bases; unmatched junction bases: 5. This CDR3 has 15 residues. Looked up from germline, CDR1 is SQVTM and CDR2 is ANQGSEA. Here the CDR3 DNA reads TGCAGCGTGGATAGCGGGAGGAGCTCCTACAATGAGCAGTTCTTC. This gives the protein CSVDSGRSSYNEQFF.

The chain carries TRBV27 and TRBJ2-3; the match to TRBD1 covers 8 bases. The germline V gene encodes CDR1 MNHEY and CDR2 SMNVEV (reference sequence). V lost 3 bases to trimming and J lost 1 base; unmatched junction nucleotides: 15. This CDR3 comprises 19 residues. CDR3 sequence (DNA): TGTGCCAGCAGTTTTTTCAACACCATACAGGGGGTGGGCACAGATACGCAGTATTTT. Amino acids: CASSFFNTIQGVGTDTQYF.

This clone turned up a few times. The chain combines TRBV25-1 with TRBJ1-5; a possible D gene is TRBD1 (6 bases). V was trimmed by 3 bases and J by 6 bases, leaving 15 bases between them. The CDR3 covers 15 residues. Germline CDR1 reads MGHDK; CDR2 reads SYGVNS. CDR3 DNA: TGTGCCAGCAGTGACAGAGGGGGTGTTGGTCAGCCCCAGCATTTT. As protein: CASSDRGGVGQPQHF.

This chain uses TRBV7-3 with TRBJ2-7; the D is unclear. The CDR3 loop spans 13 amino acids. CDR1 and CDR2 (germline): SGHTA, FQGTGA. Trimming left V 0 bases short and J 6 bases short, with 9 bases between. The DNA for the CDR3 is TGTGCCAGCAGCTTAACCCCATCCCCCGAGCAGTACTTC. It yields the protein CASSLTPSPEQYF. The whole variable domain, remainder taken from reference TRBV7-3 and TRBJ2-7, is GAGVSQTPSNKVTEKGKYVELRCDPISGHTALYWYRQSLGQGPEFLIYFQGTGAADDSGLPNDRFFAVRPEGSVSTLKIQRTERGDSAVYLCASSLTPSPEQYFGPGTRLTVT.

This chain connects TRBV12-1 to TRBJ2-3; the tabulated D call, TRBD1, remains unverified against the DNA. TRBV12-1 is marked as a pseudogene. CDR3 size: 17 residues. The CDR3 region has the DNA TGTGCCAGCAGTATCCGGGCTGGGACAGGGGCCACAGATACGCAGTATTTT. Residues: CASSIRAGTGATDTQYF.

The chain carries TRBV7-2 and TRBJ1-4; possibly TRBD1 for D (5 bases). This CDR3 region has 13 residues. In germline, CDR1 is SGHTA, CDR2 FQGNSA. Trimming removed 4 bases at V and 8 bases at J, with 11 bases between. CDR3: CASSYGRAEKLFF. For the CDR3, the DNA is TGTGCCAGCAGCTATGGCAGGGCAGAAAAACTGTTTTTT.

This clone turned up a few times. The V gene is TRBV18, the J gene TRBJ2-1; D perhaps matches TRBD2 (6 bases). V was cut by 4 bases and J by 6 bases, with 16 bases left in between. This CDR3 region has 15 residues. Germline CDR1 and CDR2: KGHSH and LQKENI. The CDR3 region is CASSRGRDFLNEQFF. CDR3 bases: TGTGCCAGCTCACGTGGGCGGGATTTTCTCAATGAGCAGTTCTTC.

This rearrangement joins TRBV19 to TRBJ2-3; TRBD1 is a possible D gene (6 bases). V gave up 5 bases and J gave up 7 bases, with 31 bases separating them. The CDR3 loop spans 19 amino acids. Germline CDR1 and CDR2: LNHDA and SQIVND (reference sequence). This CDR3 is CASSPITPVPGTYAYTQYF. The DNA for the CDR3 is TGTGCCAGTAGTCCCATCACTCCGGTTCCGGGGACATACGCCTATACGCAGTATTTT.

This clone was seen just once. V gene TRBV4-2 combines with J gene TRBJ2-3; the match to TRBD2 covers 11 bases. This CDR3 has 16 residues. V lost 4 bases, J lost 4 bases, and 7 bases stayed unmatched. CDR1 LGHNA and CDR2 YNFKEQ come from the germline V gene. The CDR3: CASSPQTSGTADTQYF. In nucleotides, the CDR3 is TGTGCCAGCAGCCCTCAGACTAGCGGGACCGCAGATACGCAGTATTTT.

The chain recombines TRBV30 with TRBJ1-3, with no clear D. The CDR3 is 11 amino acids. Germline CDR1 is GTSNPN and CDR2 is SVGIG (reference sequence). Trimming removed 4 bases from V and 4 bases from J, with 5 bases in between. CDR3 region: CAWKAGNTIYF. The DNA for the CDR3 is TGTGCCTGGAAAGCGGGAAACACCATATATTTT.

This clone came up a few times. V gene TRBV6-5 combines with J gene TRBJ1-2, with TRBD1 as a possible D gene (5 bases). The V and J ends lost 5 bases and 7 bases respectively, with 11 bases between them. Per germline, CDR1 MNHEY and CDR2 SVGAGI. The CDR3 runs 12 residues. The CDR3 bases are TGTGCCAGCAGTACCCAGGGCGGTGGCTACACCTTC. Protein sequence: CASSTQGGGYTF.

The chain employs TRBV19 and TRBJ1-5; D unresolved. Trimming took 6 bases from V and 1 from J, leaving 13 bases between them. CDR3 size: 15 residues. Germline values: CDR1 LNHDA, CDR2 SQIVND (reference sequence). The CDR3 coding sequence is TGTGCCAGTAGCAGACAATGGGTGAGCAATCAGCCCCAGCATTTT. This gives the protein CASSRQWVSNQPQHF.

This clone occurred once. This sequence joins TRBV6-1 and TRBJ2-1, with D perhaps TRBD2 (5 bases). The CDR3 has 15 residues. Germline CDR1 MNHNS, CDR2 SASEGT. Trimming pared 2 bases from V and 5 bases from J, leaving 13 bases between. CDR3 coding DNA: TGTGCCAGCAGTGAATTTGCGGGCCCCAACAATGAGCAGTTCTTC. This gives the protein CASSEFAGPNNEQFF.

The chain links TRBV11-1 to TRBJ2-2; TRBD2 might be the D (6 bases). Deletions cut 1 base from V and 0 bases from J, with 9 bases between. Germline V gene data show CDR1 as SGHAT and CDR2 as FQDESV (reference sequence). The length of the CDR3 is 16 residues. Here the CDR3 reads CASSLEVAANTGELFF. CDR3 bases: TGTGCCAGCAGCTTAGAGGTAGCGGCGAACACCGGGGAGCTGTTTTTT.

CDR3 nucleotide sequence: TGTGCCAGCAGTTTATATCAGGGCACCGGGGAGCTGTTTTTT. This sequence encodes CASSLYQGTGELFF. The gene calls are TRBV27 and TRBJ2-2; possibly TRBD1 for D (5 bases). Trimming cost V 1 base and J 4 bases, with 7 bases left between them. The CDR3 is made up of 14 amino acids. Per the germline V gene, CDR1 is MNHEY and CDR2 is SMNVEV (reference sequence).